The 21 T cell receptor beta chains reported below all come from one sample, sequenced in a study of blood T cells in healthy people across ages. A J-beta primer mix and a sample-barcoded 5' primer were used in a second PCR of roughly 6 to 12 cycles. TCRdb passed the 5' RACE reads through MiXCR, listing each CDR3 protein once. This sample has approximately 690,000 distinct CDR3 sequences, with roughly 53% found just once. Material for sequencing was blood. Receptors were obtained from a man in his 60s in good health.

This clonotype was counted at least ten times. V is TRBV20-1 and J is TRBJ1-2; 9 bases match TRBD1. V lost 5 bases, J lost 1 base, and 8 bases stayed unmatched. The CDR3 length is 15 residues. Germline values: CDR1 DFQATT, CDR2 SNEGSKA (reference sequence). The CDR3 DNA reads TGCAGTGCTTCGGACAGGGGACGTGATAACTATGGCTACACCTTC. Translation: CSASDRGRDNYGYTF.

The rearrangement joins TRBV3-1 to TRBJ1-2; D is uncertain. Trimming cost V 1 base and J 3 bases, with 3 bases left between them. Germline-derived CDR1 and CDR2 are LGHDT and YNNKEL (reference sequence). The CDR3 sequence is 12 residues long. CDR3 DNA sequence: TGTGCCAGCAGCCAAGTGGACTATGGCTACACCTTC. Translation gives CASSQVDYGYTF.

This clonotype was seen more than once but under ten times. The chain combines TRBV29-1 with TRBJ2-5; tentatively, D is TRBD1 (5 bases). V was cut by 5 bases and J by 5 bases, with 18 bases left in between. This CDR3 has 14 residues. In germline, CDR1 is SQVTM, CDR2 ANQGSEA. The CDR3 spells CSVSRAGVWETQYF. DNA for the CDR3: TGCAGCGTTTCCAGGGCTGGGGTGTGGGAGACCCAGTACTTC.

V is TRBV5-1 and J is TRBJ2-4; TRBD2 matches at 13 bases. Judging by the DNA end, TRBJ2-7 fits better; the J call may be wrong. The CDR3 has 17 amino acids. Looked up from germline, CDR1 is SGHRS and CDR2 is YFSETQ. The CDR3 protein is CASSPGLAGAIVYEQYF. Written as DNA, the CDR3 is TGCGCCAGCAGCCCCGGACTAGCGGGGGCCATCGTCTACGAGCAGTACTTC.

The chain is built from TRBV11-2 and TRBJ2-4; 10 nucleotides align to TRBD2. The DNA end lines up better with TRBJ2-7; the J call may be wrong. CDR1 is SGHAT, CDR2 FQNNGV, per germline. CDR3 length: 14 amino acids. The CDR3 DNA reads TGTGCCAGCAGCTGGGGGACTAGCGAATACGAGCAGTACTTC. Protein: CASSWGTSEYEQYF.

The chain carries TRBV5-1 and TRBJ2-5, with TRBD2 as a possible D gene (6 bases). Trimming shortened V by 4 bases and J by 1 base, and 14 bases separated the two germline ends. The CDR3 contains 15 residues. CDR1 SGHRS and CDR2 YFSETQ come from the germline V gene. CDR3 bases: TGCGCCAGCAGCCCTCTTTCTAGCGTCCAAGAGACCCAGTACTTC. The encoded protein is CASSPLSSVQETQYF. The variable domain in full, with the rest retrieved from reference TRBV5-1 and TRBJ2-5, is KAGVTQTPRYLIKTRGQQVTLSCSPISGHRSVSWYQQTPGQGLQFLFEYFSETQRNKGNFPGRFSGRQFSNSRSEMNVSTLELGDSALYLCASSPLSSVQETQYFGPGTRLLVL.

The V and J genes are TRBV18 and TRBJ1-2, with a tentative D call TRBD1 (5 bases). V lost 3 bases to trimming and J lost 8 bases, with 13 bases between them. This CDR3 region has 13 residues. Germline assignment: CDR1 KGHSH and CDR2 LQKENI. As DNA, the CDR3 is TGTGCCAGCTCACCGCAGCAGGGTGACGGCTACACCTTC. Amino acids: CASSPQQGDGYTF.

The V gene is TRBV4-2, the J gene TRBJ2-2, with 9 bases identical to TRBD2. V lost 4 bases, J lost 6 bases, and 12 bases stayed unmatched. The germline V gene encodes CDR1 LGHNA and CDR2 YNFKEQ. There are 17 residues in the CDR3. DNA of the CDR3: TGTGCCAGCAGCCGCGCGGGGGGGCCGGAAGTAGCCGGGGAGCTGTTTTTT. Translation gives CASSRAGGPEVAGELFF.

The chain has TRBV3-1 and TRBJ2-5, with 9 positions matching TRBD1. The CDR3 is made up of 16 amino acids. Germline V CDR1 and CDR2: LGHDT, YNNKEL (reference sequence). Trimming took 5 bases from V and 5 from J; bases not matched to a gene: 12. In DNA form, the CDR3 reads TGTGCCAGCAGCTCACCGGGACAGGGATGGGGCGAGACCCAGTACTTC. It yields the protein CASSSPGQGWGETQYF.

The rearrangement joins TRBV6-5 to TRBJ2-1, with D unresolved. This CDR3 contains 13 residues. The V end lost 4 bases, the J end lost 6 bases, and 10 bases lay between the germline ends. The germline gives CDR1 MNHEY, CDR2 SVGAGI. The CDR3 DNA follows: TGTGCCAGCAGTTCCGAGCCCCGCAATGAGCAGTTCTTC. It is translated as CASSSEPRNEQFF.

The chain employs TRBV10-3 and TRBJ2-7; TRBD2 agrees at 7 bases. This CDR3 spans 15 amino acids. J gave up 3 bases and V 3 bases, and 8 bases lay outside the gene matches. Germline V gene data show CDR1 as ENHRY and CDR2 as SYGVKD. The chain's CDR3 is CAISEVQRGNYEQYF. Here the CDR3 DNA reads TGTGCCATCAGTGAAGTTCAGCGGGGAAACTACGAGCAGTACTTC.

The genes are TRBV5-1 and TRBJ1-1; weak D call: TRBD1 (6 bases). CDR1 SGHRS and CDR2 YFSETQ come from the germline V gene. This CDR3 contains 13 residues. Trimming shortened V by 4 bases and J by 7 bases, and 14 bases separated the two germline ends. Here the CDR3 DNA reads TGCGCCAGCAGCGGCGTGAGGGGGAGTGAAGCTTTCTTT. This gives the protein CASSGVRGSEAFF.

Here the CDR3 DNA reads TGTGCCAGCAGTTACACCCCGTATAATTCACCCCTCCACTTT. Amino acid sequence: CASSYTPYNSPLHF. The rearrangement joins TRBV6-5 to TRBJ1-6, with D hard to call. V was clipped by 2 bases and J by 4 bases, with 6 bases between them. CDR3 length: 14 amino acids. Germline CDR1 MNHEY, CDR2 SVGAGI.

In its sample, this clonotype was seen a few times. The chain carries TRBV6-1 and TRBJ1-1; D is possibly TRBD1 (5 bases). In germline, CDR1 is MNHNS, CDR2 SASEGT. This CDR3 contains 16 residues. V lost 0 bases to trimming and J lost 0 bases, with 11 bases between them. CDR3 in DNA: TGTGCCAGCAGTGAAGCGGCGCAGGGCGTGAACACTGAAGCTTTCTTT. Its protein product is CASSEAAQGVNTEAFF.

This chain connects TRBV12-3 or TRBV12-4 to TRBJ1-1, with D uncertain. There are 13 residues in the CDR3. V was pared by 4 bases and J by 3 bases, with 9 bases between. This CDR3 is CASSYTGDTEAFF. CDR3 in DNA: TGTGCCAGCAGTTATACCGGTGACACTGAAGCTTTCTTT.

The V gene is TRBV5-1, the J gene TRBJ2-1, with TRBD2 as a possible D gene (5 bases). CDR3 length equals 13 residues. The germline V gene encodes CDR1 SGHRS and CDR2 YFSETQ. Trimming took 0 bases from V and 8 from J, leaving 9 bases between them. The CDR3 reads CASSLATGYEQFF. The CDR3 DNA sequence: TGCGCCAGCAGCTTGGCGACGGGGTATGAGCAGTTCTTC.

The chain recombines TRBV10-3 with TRBJ2-4; 11 bases align to TRBD2. TRBJ2-7 explains the end of the DNA better; the J call may be wrong. Per germline, CDR1 ENHRY and CDR2 SYGVKD. CDR3 length: 15 residues. DNA for the CDR3: TGTGCCATCAGTGAGTTGACTAGCGGGGTCGGCGAGCAGTACTTC. This gives the protein CAISELTSGVGEQYF.

The genes are TRBV4-2 and TRBJ2-5; 7 bases fit TRBD2. The CDR3 runs to 15 residues. CDR1 is LGHNA, CDR2 YNFKEQ, per germline. V shed 4 bases, J shed 9 bases, and the junction held 14 bases outside the gene matches. The CDR3 region has the DNA TGTGCCAGCAGCCCCAGCGGGACCCCCCTGAGGGCCCAGTACTTC. This gives the protein CASSPSGTPLRAQYF.

This clonotype was seen a few times. J is TRBJ2-1 and V is TRBV20-1, with 14 bases fitting TRBD2. Germline CDR1 and CDR2: DFQATT and SNEGSKA (reference sequence). The CDR3 contains 14 residues. Unmatched junction bases numbered 4, after V lost 6 bases and J lost 6 bases. CDR3 bases: TGCAGTGCCGGGACTAGCGGGGGATCCAATGAGCAGTTCTTC. It yields the protein CSAGTSGGSNEQFF.

In nucleotides, the CDR3 is TGTGCCAGCAGTGAGGGGACTAGTTGGGAGACCCAGTACTTC. Encoded protein: CASSEGTSWETQYF. This chain joins TRBV2 and TRBJ2-5; 8 positions agree with TRBD2. The CDR3 spans 14 residues. Losses at the gene ends were 3 bases for V and 5 bases for J; bases not matched to a gene: 5. Germline lookup yields CDR1 SNHLY and CDR2 FYNNEI. Full variable domain (remainder filled in from reference TRBV2 and TRBJ2-5): EPEVTQTPSHQVTQMGQEVILRCVPISNHLYFYWYRQILGQKVEFLVSFYNNEISEKSEIFDDQFSVERPDGSNFTLKIRSTKLEDSAMYFCASSEGTSWETQYFGPGTRLLVL.

This sequence joins TRBV20-1 and TRBJ2-7, with 10 bases lining up with TRBD1. V lost 2 bases, J lost 3 bases, and 4 bases stayed unmatched. Germline CDR1 DFQATT, CDR2 SNEGSKA (reference sequence). The CDR3 has 14 residues. The CDR3: CSARRTGGVYEQYF. The CDR3 DNA follows: TGCAGTGCTAGACGGACAGGGGGTGTCTACGAGCAGTACTTC.